This entry lists 25 T cell receptor beta chains sequenced from one sample in a study of blood T cell repertoires in COVID-19 (dated by TCRdb to the early 2020s). Library method: the immunoSEQ multiplex PCR assay. This is the immuneACCESS table as TCRdb keeps it, with only in-frame sequences that have V and J called. A part of the clones is gone; compared with another copy, unresolved V genes explain less than half, and the rest is unexplained. Within this sample are 390,000 or so clones, with around 87% of them counted one time only. Jointly, the top ten make up around 7% of the sample. Material: peripheral blood. The receptors originated from a man in his late teens or twenties with active or convalescent COVID-19.

This clone was seen repeatedly, ten times or more. This chain joins TRBV18 and TRBJ2-5; 7 bases are shared with TRBD2. With 2 bases clipped from V and 5 bases from J, the junction kept 5 bases outside the gene matches. Germline values: CDR1 KGHSH, CDR2 LQKENI. The CDR3 is 14 amino acids. The CDR3 here is CASSPGSGRETQYF. In nucleotides, the CDR3 is TGTGCCAGCTCACCAGGGTCCGGGAGGGAGACCCAGTACTTC.

The chain has TRBV28 and TRBJ2-7; D is unresolved. Germline V gene data show CDR1 as MDHEN and CDR2 as SYDVKM. The CDR3 covers 14 residues. Trimming removed 2 bases at V and 3 bases at J, with 11 bases between. CDR3 DNA: TGTGCCAGCAGTTTAAGCCGAGTCGGCTACGAGCAGTACTTC. It yields the protein CASSLSRVGYEQYF. The full variable domain, rest sourced from reference TRBV28 and TRBJ2-7, is DVKVTQSSRYLVKRTGEKVFLECVQDMDHENMFWYRQDPGLGLRLIYFSYDVKMKEKGDIPEGYSVSREKKERFSLILESASTNQTSMYLCASSLSRVGYEQYFGPGTRLTVT.

The chain joins TRBV4-1 to TRBJ1-1; perhaps TRBD1 as D (6 bases). The CDR3 has 15 residues. Per germline, CDR1 MGHRA and CDR2 YSYEKL. Trimming stripped 2 bases from V and 5 bases from J, with 15 bases between. The CDR3 sequence: CASSQPSQGRTEAFF. DNA of the CDR3: TGCGCCAGCAGCCAACCCAGCCAGGGGAGAACTGAAGCTTTCTTT.

The chain uses TRBV11-2 and TRBJ1-5; D is ambiguous. The V end was cut by 1 base, the J end by 3 bases, with 10 bases between. This CDR3 has 15 amino acids. Germline CDR1 SGHAT, CDR2 FQNNGV. The CDR3 here is CASSLVSGVNQPQHF. CDR3 DNA: TGTGCCAGCAGCTTAGTCTCGGGAGTCAATCAGCCCCAGCATTTT.

This clone has a single count. This chain uses TRBV19 with TRBJ1-6; 7 bases map to TRBD1. J gave up 7 bases and V 5 bases, and 5 bases lay outside the gene matches. The length of the CDR3 is 14 residues. CDR1 is LNHDA and CDR2 is SQIVND in the germline V gene (reference sequence). In DNA form, the CDR3 reads TGTGCCAGTAGTGAGACAGGGTTGAATTCACCCCTCCACTTT. Its protein product is CASSETGLNSPLHF. Complete variable domain (other parts from reference TRBV19 and TRBJ1-6): DGGITQSPKYLFRKEGQNVTLSCEQNLNHDAMYWYRQDPGQGLRLIYYSQIVNDFQKGDIAEGYSVSREKKESFPLTVTSAQKNPTAFYLCASSETGLNSPLHFGNGTRLTVT.

V gene TRBV12-3 or TRBV12-4 combines with J gene TRBJ2-4; D gene unclear. The CDR3 extends over 13 amino acids. V lost 5 bases, J lost 4 bases, and 9 bases lay in between. The CDR3 DNA reads TGTGCCAGCAGTCTCACTGAAAAAAACATTCAGTACTTC. Its translation is CASSLTEKNIQYF.

V gene TRBV4-3 combines with J gene TRBJ2-2, with TRBD2 identical over 16 bases. Trimming took 3 bases from V and 3 from J; bases not matched to a gene: 1. Per the germline V gene, CDR1 is LGHNA and CDR2 is YSLEER. The CDR3 totals 17 residues. The CDR3 sequence: CASSQGLAGGDTGELFF. CDR3 nucleotide sequence: TGCGCCAGCAGCCAGGGACTAGCGGGGGGGGACACCGGGGAGCTGTTTTTT.

The rearrangement links TRBV4-1 to TRBJ2-1; 10 bases fit TRBD1. The CDR3 has 15 amino acids. V gave up 3 bases and J gave up 7 bases; unmatched junction bases: 6. CDR1 MGHRA and CDR2 YSYEKL come from the germline V gene. The CDR3 here is CASSQTGGGGNEQFF. The CDR3 coding sequence is TGCGCCAGCAGCCAGACAGGGGGCGGGGGAAATGAGCAGTTCTTC.

The chain employs TRBV6-2 or TRBV6-3 and TRBJ1-5; the D is unclear. There are 16 residues in the CDR3. V lost 5 bases to trimming and J lost 2 bases, with 16 bases between them. The germline CDR1 and CDR2 sequences are MNHEY and SVGEGT. CDR3 DNA sequence: TGTGCCAGCAGTCCCAAGAGTACCTCGGGCAATCAGCCCCAGCATTTT. This sequence encodes CASSPKSTSGNQPQHF.

This clone was found a few times. The genes are TRBV19 and TRBJ1-2; D is unclear. The ends were cut back, 3 bases at V and 6 bases at J, with 8 bases in the middle. Germline V gives CDR1 LNHDA, CDR2 SQIVND (reference sequence). The CDR3 extends over 12 amino acids. Written as DNA, the CDR3 is TGTGCCAGTAGTATGATACCGGATGGCTACACCTTC. This translates into CASSMIPDGYTF.

The rearrangement uses TRBV11-2 and TRBJ2-1; possibly TRBD2 for D (6 bases). V was shortened by 1 base and J by 7 bases, with 20 bases between the two germline ends. The CDR3 runs to 17 residues. Per the germline V gene, CDR1 is SGHAT and CDR2 is FQNNGV. CDR3 sequence: CASSLVNPRLGGNEQFF. CDR3 DNA sequence: TGTGCCAGCAGCTTAGTAAACCCCCGACTGGGGGGTAATGAGCAGTTCTTC.

The gene calls are TRBV6-5 and TRBJ2-3, with a tentative D call TRBD2 (6 bases). V lost 4 bases and J lost 8, with 10 bases in between. The CDR3 sequence is 12 residues long. CDR1 MNHEY and CDR2 SVGAGI come from the germline V gene. This CDR3 is CASSLEGGTQYF. CDR3 DNA sequence: TGTGCCAGCAGTTTGGAGGGAGGTACGCAGTATTTT.

The rearrangement uses TRBV5-5 and TRBJ2-7, with 8 bases that match TRBD2. This CDR3 is 17 amino acids long. The V gene's germline CDR1 is SGHKS and CDR2 YYEKEE (reference sequence). V was pared by 1 base and J by 4 bases, with 13 bases of the junction left unmatched. The CDR3 nucleotides are TGTGCCAGCAGCTTGCACCGGGGGGGCAGGGGTTTTTACGAGCAGTACTTC. It specifies CASSLHRGGRGFYEQYF.

V gene TRBV27 combines with J gene TRBJ2-1, with 10 bases lining up with TRBD1. J gave up 4 bases and V 1 base, and 7 bases lay outside the gene matches. From germline, CDR1 is MNHEY and CDR2 SMNVEV (reference sequence). CDR3 length equals 17 residues. In DNA form, the CDR3 reads TGTGCCAGCAGTTTATACAACCGGGACAGGGGTTACAATGAGCAGTTCTTC. It specifies CASSLYNRDRGYNEQFF.

This clone was counted a single time. J is TRBJ2-7 and V is TRBV6-5, with TRBD1 matching over 7 bases. This CDR3 has 15 residues. V lost 7 bases and J lost 3; bases outside the gene matches: 12. Germline V gene sequence: CDR1 MNHEY, CDR2 SVGAGI. The CDR3 nucleotides read TGTGCCAGCACCGAAACTCCAGGGGGTAGCTACGAGCAGTACTTC. This codes for CASTETPGGSYEQYF.

This sequence joins TRBV7-9 and TRBJ2-5; weak D call: TRBD2 (5 bases). The CDR3 has 14 residues. Germline CDR1 and CDR2: SEHNR and FQNEAQ (reference sequence). V was clipped by 3 bases and J by 5 bases, with 13 bases between them. The CDR3 region has the DNA TGTGCCAGCAGCTTCCATACTAGAAAGGAGACCCAGTACTTC. It specifies CASSFHTRKETQYF. Looking up the rest from reference TRBV7-9 and TRBJ2-5 gives the full variable domain: DTGVSQNPRHKITKRGQNVTFRCDPISEHNRLYWYRQTLGQGPEFLTYFQNEAQLEKSRLLSDRFSAERPKGSFSTLEIQRTEQGDSAMYLCASSFHTRKETQYFGPGTRLLVL.

This clone was found a few times. The rearrangement links TRBV7-3 to TRBJ2-1; 7 bases match TRBD2. V trimming: 2 bases; J trimming: 7 bases; junction bases outside the gene matches: 5. The germline gives CDR1 SGHTA, CDR2 FQGTGA. The CDR3 sequence is 14 residues long. The CDR3 DNA reads TGTGCCAGCAGCTTAGCGCGGGGGTTAAATGAGCAGTTCTTC. Encoded protein: CASSLARGLNEQFF.

This chain links TRBV30 with TRBJ1-1, with TRBD1 matching 9 bases. Germline lookup yields CDR1 GTSNPN and CDR2 SVGIG (reference sequence). The length of the CDR3 is 13 residues. V shed 4 bases, J shed 3 bases, and the junction held 3 bases outside the gene matches. The CDR3 DNA is TGTGCCTGGAATGGACAGGGGTACACTGAAGCTTTCTTT. It yields the protein CAWNGQGYTEAFF. The full variable domain, in which reference TRBV30 and TRBJ1-1 provide the parts outside the CDR3, is SQTIHQWPATLVQPVGSPLSLECTVEGTSNPNLYWYRQAAGRGLQLLFYSVGIGQISSEVPQNLSASRPQDRQFILSSKKLLLSDSGFYLCAWNGQGYTEAFFGQGTRLTVV.

The count of this clone is one. V gene TRBV15 combines with J gene TRBJ2-3; TRBD2 matches 9 bases. J was trimmed by 0 bases and V by 3 bases; bases with no gene match: 4. Germline CDR1 is LNHNV and CDR2 is YYDKDF (reference sequence). The CDR3 covers 16 residues. In DNA form, the CDR3 reads TGTGCCACCAGCAGTATAGCGGGAGTAAGCACAGATACGCAGTATTTT. Translated, it gives CATSSIAGVSTDTQYF.

The rearrangement uses TRBV4-3 and TRBJ1-5, with 7 nucleotides matching TRBD1. Germline assignment: CDR1 LGHNA and CDR2 YSLEER. The ends lost 0 bases at V and 5 bases at J; junction bases unmatched: 4. The CDR3 covers 15 residues. CDR3 bases: TGCGCCAGCAGCCAAGAGAACAGGGGCGATCAGCCCCAGCATTTT. It is translated as CASSQENRGDQPQHF.

The V and J genes are TRBV6-1 and TRBJ1-2, with a weak D call TRBD1 (6 bases). Trimming cost V 3 bases and J 4 bases, with 18 bases left between them. Germline CDR1 and CDR2: MNHNS and SASEGT. The CDR3 consists of 16 residues. DNA of the CDR3: TGTGCCAGCAGTGATTTCCTGCTACAGGGTTTCTATGGCTACACCTTC. Protein product: CASSDFLLQGFYGYTF.

This sequence joins TRBV11-2 and TRBJ2-7; 8 bases are shared with TRBD1. The CDR3 extends over 14 amino acids. Germline CDR1 SGHAT, CDR2 FQNNGV. The junction had 8 bases not matched to a gene; V was cut back by 8 bases and J by 2 bases. CDR3 in amino acids: CASVNRDRTYEQYF. CDR3 DNA: TGTGCCAGCGTAAACCGGGACAGGACCTACGAGCAGTACTTC.

With respect to this clone: The germline gene is not matched at one end of the junction; a read error may be the cause. The chain couples TRBV15 to TRBJ2-6; D might be TRBD1 (5 bases). This CDR3 contains 16 residues. CDR1 and CDR2 (germline): LNHNV, YYDKDF (reference sequence). Here the CDR3 DNA reads TGTGCCACCAGCACAGGGTACAGCTCTGGGGCCAACGTGCTGACTTTC. This gives the protein CATSTGYSSGANVLTF.

The genes are TRBV4-3 and TRBJ2-3; 8 bases map to TRBD2. Per germline, CDR1 LGHNA and CDR2 YSLEER. CDR3 size: 17 residues. The V and J ends lost 0 bases and 2 bases, in that order; junction bases with no gene match: 7. Here the CDR3 reads CASSQDVSGGATDTQYF. The CDR3 DNA reads TGCGCCAGCAGCCAAGATGTAAGCGGGGGAGCCACAGATACGCAGTATTTT.

The rearrangement uses TRBV4-3 and TRBJ2-1; the match to TRBD2 covers 10 bases. V shed 0 bases and J 2 bases; nucleotides not matched to a gene: 4. Germline V CDR1 and CDR2: LGHNA, YSLEER. The CDR3 extends over 17 amino acids. CDR3 residues: CASSQDSSGRTYNEQFF. The CDR3, as DNA: TGCGCCAGCAGCCAAGATAGTAGCGGGAGGACCTACAATGAGCAGTTCTTC.